The rows below give T cell receptor beta chains drawn from one sample of a study of cytomegalovirus exposure and HLA in healthy donors. Generated by immunoSEQ multiplex PCR, the TCRdb table keeps only in-frame clones and is missing some. The repertoire holds about 73,000 clones, with about two thirds as singletons. What was sequenced was PBMCs. Every receptor here comes from a woman in her fifties or sixties in good health and CMV-seropositive. Each CDR3 is given with its conserved first and last residue. Fields, in order: clone size, D gene, J gene, V gene, CDR3 protein, CDR3 DNA. D genes are given only for firm matches. Where a row states a size, it is once, few, many or the class of an expanded clone; other rows omit it.

clone size: -; D gene: TRBD2; J gene: TRBJ2-1; V gene: TRBV9; CDR3 protein: CASSVSGGRDEQFF; CDR3 DNA: TGTGCCAGCAGCGTGAGCGGGGGGCGGGATGAGCAGTTCTTC
clone size: -; D gene: -; J gene: TRBJ2-5; V gene: TRBV5-5; CDR3 protein: CASSLEGDETQYF; CDR3 DNA: TGTGCCAGCAGCTTGGAGGGAGACGAGACCCAGTACTTC
clone size: -; D gene: -; J gene: TRBJ1-1; V gene: TRBV11-2; CDR3 protein: CASSFLQGNTEAFF; CDR3 DNA: TGTGCCAGCAGCTTCCTCCAGGGCAACACTGAAGCTTTCTTT
clone size: -; D gene: TRBD2; J gene: TRBJ2-1; V gene: TRBV13; CDR3 protein: CASSQAGGPIHSWFF; CDR3 DNA: TGTGCCAGCAGCCAAGCGGGGGGACCCATTCATTCGTGGTTCTTC
clone size: once; D gene: -; J gene: TRBJ1-3; V gene: TRBV6-5; CDR3 protein: CARYSSGNTIYF; CDR3 DNA: TGTGCCAGGTATAGCTCTGGAAACACCATATATTTT
clone size: -; D gene: -; J gene: TRBJ1-1; V gene: TRBV14; CDR3 protein: CASSQDAAYGGAFF; CDR3 DNA: TGTGCCAGCAGCCAAGATGCGGCGTATGGGGGGGCTTTCTTT
clone size: few; D gene: TRBD1; J gene: TRBJ2-1; V gene: TRBV7-3; CDR3 protein: CASSLTGGGSSYNEQFF; CDR3 DNA: TGTGCCAGCAGCTTGACAGGGGGCGGGAGCTCCTACAATGAGCAGTTCTTC
clone size: -; D gene: -; J gene: TRBJ2-2; V gene: TRBV9; CDR3 protein: CASSPPGGELFF; CDR3 DNA: TGTGCCAGCAGCCCCCCGGGCGGGGAGCTGTTTTTT
clone size: -; D gene: TRBD1; J gene: TRBJ2-7; V gene: TRBV6-6; CDR3 protein: CASSSRRDRGNEQYF; CDR3 DNA: TGTGCCAGCAGTTCACGCCGGGACAGGGGGAACGAGCAGTACTTC
clone size: -; D gene: -; J gene: TRBJ1-5; V gene: TRBV19; CDR3 protein: CASSINSRRENQPQHF; CDR3 DNA: TGTGCCAGTAGTATCAATTCCAGGCGTGAGAATCAGCCCCAGCATTTT
clone size: -; D gene: -; J gene: TRBJ1-1; V gene: TRBV19; CDR3 protein: CASIRQYTEAFF; CDR3 DNA: TGTGCCAGTATCCGACAGTACACTGAAGCTTTCTTT
clone size: few; D gene: -; J gene: TRBJ2-5; V gene: TRBV4-1; CDR3 protein: CASSPWGGETQYF; CDR3 DNA: TGCGCCAGCAGCCCTTGGGGGGGCGAGACCCAGTACTTC
clone size: -; D gene: -; J gene: TRBJ1-1; V gene: TRBV7-9; CDR3 protein: CSSSLDRTEAFF; CDR3 DNA: TGTTCCAGCAGCTTAGACCGGACTGAAGCTTTCTTT
clone size: -; D gene: -; J gene: TRBJ1-2; V gene: TRBV2; CDR3 protein: CASSEIQGPFSNYGYTF; CDR3 DNA: TGTGCCAGCAGTGAAATCCAGGGGCCGTTCTCTAACTATGGCTACACCTTC
clone size: -; D gene: -; J gene: TRBJ1-1; V gene: TRBV4-1; CDR3 protein: CASSKSGDGATEAFF; CDR3 DNA: TGCGCCAGCAGCAAATCAGGGGACGGCGCCACTGAAGCTTTCTTT
clone size: -; D gene: -; J gene: TRBJ1-6; V gene: TRBV6-1; CDR3 protein: CASTESSWPLHF; CDR3 DNA: TGTGCCAGCACCGAGAGCTCCTGGCCCCTCCACTTT
clone size: -; D gene: -; J gene: TRBJ1-2; V gene: TRBV6-1; CDR3 protein: CASSKLPGNYGYTF; CDR3 DNA: TGTGCCAGCAGCAAACTCCCGGGAAATTATGGCTACACCTTC
clone size: -; D gene: TRBD2; J gene: TRBJ2-7; V gene: TRBV5-1; CDR3 protein: CASSGGAYEQYF; CDR3 DNA: TGCGCCAGCTCGGGGGGAGCCTACGAGCAGTACTTC
clone size: few; D gene: TRBD1; J gene: TRBJ1-1; V gene: TRBV5-1; CDR3 protein: CARTRDRGNTEAFF; CDR3 DNA: TGCGCCAGAACCCGGGACAGGGGGAACACTGAAGCTTTCTTT
clone size: -; D gene: TRBD1; J gene: TRBJ1-3; V gene: TRBV6-1; CDR3 protein: CASSEGGTGLTVIYF; CDR3 DNA: TGTGCCAGCAGTGAAGGGGGGACAGGGCTGACCGTCATATATTTT
clone size: -; D gene: -; J gene: TRBJ2-7; V gene: TRBV11-2; CDR3 protein: CASSLGQEFNEQYF; CDR3 DNA: TGTGCCAGCAGCTTAGGACAGGAATTCAACGAGCAGTACTTC
clone size: -; D gene: -; J gene: TRBJ2-3; V gene: TRBV9; CDR3 protein: CASLGRGNTQYF; CDR3 DNA: TGTGCCAGCCTCGGAAGGGGAAATACGCAGTATTTT
clone size: once; D gene: -; J gene: TRBJ1-1; V gene: TRBV19; CDR3 protein: CASSTEVDRGAFF; CDR3 DNA: TGTGCCAGTAGTACCGAGGTAGACAGAGGAGCTTTCTTT
clone size: few; D gene: TRBD1; J gene: TRBJ2-3; V gene: TRBV6-1; CDR3 protein: CATYTGGDTQYF; CDR3 DNA: TGTGCCACCTACACAGGGGGAGATACGCAGTATTTT
clone size: few; D gene: TRBD1; J gene: TRBJ1-2; V gene: TRBV5-1; CDR3 protein: CASSLGQGARGYTF; CDR3 DNA: TGCGCCAGCAGCTTGGGGCAGGGGGCGCGGGGCTACACCTTC
clone size: once; D gene: -; J gene: TRBJ1-1; V gene: TRBV11-2; CDR3 protein: CASSLGVGGRGTEAFF; CDR3 DNA: TGTGCCAGCAGCTTAGGTGTGGGGGGGAGAGGCACTGAAGCTTTCTTT
clone size: few; D gene: -; J gene: TRBJ1-1; V gene: TRBV2; CDR3 protein: CARNRISRNAVQNTEAFF; CDR3 DNA: TGTGCCAGAAACAGGATCAGCAGGAACGCAGTCCAAAACACTGAAGCTTTCTTT
clone size: -; D gene: -; J gene: TRBJ2-1; V gene: TRBV4-1; CDR3 protein: CASSRGLNNEQFF; CDR3 DNA: TGCGCCAGCAGCCGTGGGCTAAACAATGAGCAGTTCTTC
clone size: -; D gene: -; J gene: TRBJ1-5; V gene: TRBV28; CDR3 protein: CASRPRRGLGNQPQHF; CDR3 DNA: TGTGCCAGCAGGCCCCGGAGGGGCTTGGGCAATCAGCCCCAGCATTTT
clone size: -; D gene: TRBD2; J gene: TRBJ2-3; V gene: TRBV7-3; CDR3 protein: CASSVNSGGVYTQYF; CDR3 DNA: TGTGCCAGCAGCGTAAATAGCGGGGGGGTATATACGCAGTATTTT
clone size: few; D gene: TRBD1; J gene: TRBJ1-1; V gene: TRBV6-6; CDR3 protein: CASSYQTGRTEAFF; CDR3 DNA: TGTGCCAGCAGTTACCAGACAGGGAGAACTGAAGCTTTCTTT
clone size: -; D gene: TRBD1; J gene: TRBJ2-7; V gene: TRBV7-9; CDR3 protein: CASSLDFGRGHEQYF; CDR3 DNA: TGTGCCAGCAGCTTAGATTTCGGCAGGGGGCACGAGCAGTACTTC
clone size: -; D gene: TRBD1; J gene: TRBJ2-3; V gene: TRBV10-3; CDR3 protein: CAIRTGGNTDTQYF; CDR3 DNA: TGTGCCATCAGAACAGGGGGCAATACAGATACGCAGTATTTT
clone size: -; D gene: -; J gene: TRBJ1-3; V gene: TRBV9; CDR3 protein: CASSVASLGSSGNTIYF; CDR3 DNA: TGTGCCAGCAGCGTAGCATCACTCGGGAGCTCTGGAAACACCATATATTTT
clone size: -; D gene: TRBD1; J gene: TRBJ1-1; V gene: TRBV6-1; CDR3 protein: CATILTGVGPEAFF; CDR3 DNA: TGTGCCACCATTTTAACAGGGGTGGGGCCTGAAGCTTTCTTT
clone size: -; D gene: -; J gene: TRBJ2-1; V gene: TRBV6-5; CDR3 protein: CASSYSRTPGRGEQFF; CDR3 DNA: TGTGCCAGCAGTTACTCGAGGACACCCGGGCGGGGTGAGCAGTTCTTC
clone size: -; D gene: -; J gene: TRBJ2-2; V gene: TRBV6-5; CDR3 protein: CASSGGTLSGELFF; CDR3 DNA: TGTGCCAGCAGTGGAGGGACTCTCTCCGGGGAGCTGTTTTTT
clone size: -; D gene: -; J gene: TRBJ1-5; V gene: TRBV6-1; CDR3 protein: CASRTGSGMPQHF; CDR3 DNA: TGTGCCAGCAGGACCGGGAGTGGGATGCCCCAGCATTTT
clone size: -; D gene: TRBD1; J gene: TRBJ1-2; V gene: TRBV5-4; CDR3 protein: CASSRGQESGYTF; CDR3 DNA: TGTGCCAGCAGCCGAGGACAGGAGTCTGGCTACACCTTC
clone size: -; D gene: TRBD1; J gene: TRBJ1-1; V gene: TRBV9; CDR3 protein: CASSVASGTEVIAFF; CDR3 DNA: TGTGCCAGCAGCGTAGCTTCAGGGACAGAGGTTATAGCTTTCTTT
clone size: -; D gene: -; J gene: TRBJ2-7; V gene: TRBV29-1; CDR3 protein: CSVEGGLSYEQYF; CDR3 DNA: TGCAGCGTTGAAGGCGGACTCTCCTACGAGCAGTACTTC
clone size: -; D gene: TRBD1; J gene: TRBJ1-1; V gene: TRBV5-1; CDR3 protein: CASSSTGAINTEAFF; CDR3 DNA: TGCGCCAGCAGCTCAACAGGGGCAATAAACACTGAAGCTTTCTTT
clone size: -; D gene: -; J gene: TRBJ1-1; V gene: TRBV2; CDR3 protein: CATKDTDTEAFF; CDR3 DNA: TGTGCCACAAAAGACACTGACACTGAAGCTTTCTTT
clone size: -; D gene: -; J gene: TRBJ2-5; V gene: TRBV7-2; CDR3 protein: CASSLSGLGETQYF; CDR3 DNA: TGTGCCAGCAGCTTATCTGGGCTTGGGGAGACCCAGTACTTC
clone size: -; D gene: -; J gene: TRBJ1-5; V gene: TRBV19; CDR3 protein: CASSMNPGSTSNQPQHF; CDR3 DNA: TGTGCCAGTAGTATGAACCCAGGGTCCACTAGCAATCAGCCCCAGCATTTT
clone size: -; D gene: TRBD2; J gene: TRBJ2-5; V gene: TRBV5-1; CDR3 protein: CASSLASSGGLQETQYF; CDR3 DNA: TGCGCCAGCAGCTTGGCTTCCAGCGGGGGCCTCCAAGAGACCCAGTACTTC
clone size: -; D gene: TRBD1; J gene: TRBJ1-3; V gene: TRBV7-3; CDR3 protein: CASSTQGLGENTIYF; CDR3 DNA: TGTGCCAGCAGCACACAGGGGCTGGGGGAAAACACCATATATTTT
clone size: -; D gene: -; J gene: TRBJ2-3; V gene: TRBV9; CDR3 protein: CASSVGASDTTDTQYF; CDR3 DNA: TGTGCCAGCAGCGTAGGAGCATCTGATACCACAGATACGCAGTATTTT
clone size: -; D gene: -; J gene: TRBJ2-3; V gene: TRBV5-6; CDR3 protein: CASSLGRGADTQYF; CDR3 DNA: TGTGCCAGCAGCTTAGGCCGGGGAGCAGATACGCAGTATTTT
clone size: -; D gene: TRBD1; J gene: TRBJ1-1; V gene: TRBV6-4; CDR3 protein: CASSPQGDTEAFF; CDR3 DNA: TGTGCCAGCAGTCCACAGGGGGACACTGAAGCTTTCTTT